A single sample is the source of the 18 T cell receptor beta chains below, sequenced in a study of blood T cell repertoires in COVID-19. TCRdb's table, derived via immunoSEQ multiplex PCR, lists solely in-frame clones and lacks some. The sample holds 60,000 to 70,000 clones, under 85% seen once. The sequenced sample consisted of peripheral blood. Every receptor here comes from a woman between 70 and 85 years old with acute or convalescent COVID-19.

This clone was seen a few times. V and J are TRBV9 and TRBJ2-2; 10 nucleotides align to TRBD2. Unmatched junction bases numbered 3, after V lost 4 bases and J lost 0 bases. The germline CDR1 and CDR2 sequences are SGDLS and YYNGEE. This CDR3 spans 16 amino acids. The CDR3 reads CASSPLAGTNTGELFF. The CDR3 nucleotides are TGTGCCAGCAGCCCACTAGCGGGAACGAACACCGGGGAGCTGTTTTTT.

This clone occurred a few times. The chain links TRBV10-3 to TRBJ2-5; TRBD1 might be the D (6 bases). Germline-derived CDR1 and CDR2 are ENHRY and SYGVKD. The V end lost 8 bases, the J end lost 1 base, and 17 bases lay between the germline ends. The CDR3 contains 15 residues. The CDR3 sequence: CAIGGGDPAQETQYF. The CDR3 DNA sequence: TGTGCCATCGGGGGCGGAGATCCCGCCCAAGAGACCCAGTACTTC.

This chain connects TRBV3-1 (or the pseudogene TRBV3-2) to TRBJ1-4; a weak D match, TRBD1 (5 bases). With 5 bases removed from V and 5 bases from J, the gap between germline ends came to 21 bases. This CDR3 comprises 17 residues. CDR1 and CDR2 from the germline V gene are LGHDT and YNNKEL (reference sequence). CDR3 DNA: TGTGCCAGCAGCTACCAGGGCGGGGCAAGATCGAATGAAAAACTGTTTTTT. Translation gives CASSYQGGARSNEKLFF.

J is TRBJ1-5 and V is TRBV11-2; TRBD1 might be the D (6 bases). The CDR3 is 15 residues long. Germline CDR1 reads SGHAT; CDR2 reads FQNNGV. V gave up 2 bases and J gave up 3 bases, with 11 bases separating them. CDR3 sequence (DNA): TGTGCCAGCAGCTTATCCGGACAGCCCAATCAGCCCCAGCATTTT. This codes for CASSLSGQPNQPQHF.

The V and J genes are TRBV18 and TRBJ1-4; D may be TRBD1 (6 bases). The CDR3 covers 16 residues. Germline CDR1 and CDR2: KGHSH and LQKENI. Trimming took 5 bases from V and 0 from J, leaving 13 bases between them. The CDR3 loop reads CASSTGTKATNEKLFF. Here the CDR3 DNA reads TGTGCCAGCTCAACCGGGACAAAGGCAACTAATGAAAAACTGTTTTTT.

The V and J genes are TRBV4-2 and TRBJ2-1, with 10 positions matching TRBD2. The CDR3 length is 16 residues. Per germline, CDR1 LGHNA and CDR2 YNFKEQ. V was pared by 3 bases and J by 7 bases, with 9 bases of the junction left unmatched. CDR3 sequence: CASSQNPLSGGNEQFF. CDR3 in DNA: TGTGCCAGCAGCCAGAATCCACTTAGCGGGGGGAATGAGCAGTTCTTC.

This clone was detected only a few times. V is TRBV18 and J is TRBJ2-1; 7 bases agree with TRBD2. The germline V gene has CDR1 KGHSH and CDR2 LQKENI. The CDR3 covers 15 residues. V lost 2 bases to trimming and J lost 5 bases; unmatched junction nucleotides: 6. CDR3 nucleotides: TGTGCCAGCTCACCAACAGCGGGGATGAACAATGAGCAGTTCTTC. Its protein is CASSPTAGMNNEQFF.

This chain joins TRBV5-1 and TRBJ2-5; 9 nucleotides agree with TRBD2. Germline CDR1 and CDR2: SGHRS and YFSETQ. The CDR3 loop spans 15 amino acids. Trimming took 1 base from V and 4 from J; bases not matched to a gene: 5. This chain's CDR3 is CASSLISSGAETQYF. In DNA, the CDR3 is TGCGCCAGCAGCTTGATTTCTAGCGGGGCAGAGACCCAGTACTTC.

This clone was counted a single time. V and J are TRBV7-8 and TRBJ2-2, with D possibly matching TRBD2 (5 bases). Trimming pared 3 bases from V and 4 bases from J, leaving 15 bases between. The CDR3 is 16 residues long. Germline V gene sequence: CDR1 SGHVS, CDR2 FQNEAQ. The CDR3 nucleotides read TGTGCCAGCAGCTTCGATATGCGGACTCCCACCGGGGAGCTGTTTTTT. Translation gives CASSFDMRTPTGELFF.

The chain uses TRBV3-1 (or the pseudogene TRBV3-2) and TRBJ1-1, with TRBD1 as a possible D gene (6 bases). CDR1 and CDR2 (germline): LGHDT, YNNKEL (reference sequence). Trimming left V 4 bases short and J 4 bases short, with 16 bases between. CDR3 length: 15 amino acids. The CDR3 bases are TGTGCCAGCAGCCCCTTGACAGGATCGGGCACTGAAGCTTTCTTT. Translating gives CASSPLTGSGTEAFF.

This sequence joins TRBV9 and TRBJ1-4, with 7 bases identical to TRBD1. CDR1 is SGDLS and CDR2 is YYNGEE in the germline V gene. This CDR3 is 15 amino acids long. With 3 bases clipped from V and 5 bases from J, the junction kept 7 bases outside the gene matches. In DNA form, the CDR3 reads TGTGCCAGCAGCGGAGGGACAGTTGGAAATGAAAAACTGTTTTTT. This sequence encodes CASSGGTVGNEKLFF. The full variable domain, with the rest looked up from reference TRBV9 and TRBJ1-4, is DSGVTQTPKHLITATGQRVTLRCSPRSGDLSVYWYQQSLDQGLQFLIQYYNGEERAKGNILERFSAQQFPDLHSELNLSSLELGDSALYFCASSGGTVGNEKLFFGSGTQLSVL.

This rearrangement joins TRBV12-3 or TRBV12-4 to TRBJ2-3; D not certain. Trimming pared 2 bases from V and 6 bases from J, leaving 6 bases between. The CDR3 totals 12 residues. CDR3 DNA sequence: TGTGCCAGCAGTTTACTCGGGGATACGCAGTATTTT. This translates into CASSLLGDTQYF.

The gene calls are TRBV20-1 and TRBJ2-7, with 8 positions matching TRBD2. With V trimmed by 3 bases and J by 0 bases, 7 bases remained unmatched. The germline CDR1 and CDR2 sequences are DFQATT and SNEGSKA (reference sequence). This CDR3 has 15 amino acids. DNA for the CDR3: TGCAGTGCTAGTAAAGCGGGGGTGAGCTCCTACGAGCAGTACTTC. Amino acids: CSASKAGVSSYEQYF.

The chain employs TRBV15 and TRBJ2-7, with D possibly being TRBD1 (6 bases). CDR3 length: 15 amino acids. Per the germline V gene, CDR1 is LNHNV and CDR2 is YYDKDF (reference sequence). Trimming removed 0 bases at V and 4 bases at J, with 13 bases between. The CDR3 region has the DNA TGTGCCACCAGCAGAGATCTCGGGCAGGGGTACGAGCAGTACTTC. Translating gives CATSRDLGQGYEQYF.

This clone appeared a single time. The chain couples TRBV19 to TRBJ2-2, with D perhaps TRBD1 (8 bases). Germline CDR1 and CDR2: LNHDA and SQIVND (reference sequence). V lost 3 bases to trimming and J lost 0 bases, with 17 bases between them. The CDR3 has 18 amino acids. The CDR3 sequence: CASSIRTGGATNTGELFF. CDR3 in DNA: TGTGCCAGTAGTATCCGAACAGGGGGGGCTACGAACACCGGGGAGCTGTTTTTT.

This rearrangement joins TRBV7-2 to TRBJ2-1; no clear D. Germline loops: CDR1 SGHTA, CDR2 FQGNSA. CDR3 size: 11 residues. The ends were cut back, 5 bases at V and 4 bases at J, with 3 bases in the middle. The CDR3 here is CASSRYNEQFF. CDR3 sequence (DNA): TGTGCCAGCAGCCGGTACAATGAGCAGTTCTTC.

The chain has TRBV3-1 (or the pseudogene TRBV3-2) and TRBJ2-1; D is ambiguous. The CDR3 runs to 16 residues. Trimming stripped 0 bases from V and 0 bases from J, with 9 bases between. CDR1 and CDR2 (germline): LGHDT, YNNKEL (reference sequence). CDR3 residues: CASSQEPGSSYNEQFF. Here the CDR3 DNA reads TGTGCCAGCAGCCAAGAGCCAGGAAGCTCCTACAATGAGCAGTTCTTC.

V usage is TRBV19 and J usage is TRBJ2-2; D is undetermined. With 9 bases removed from V and 3 bases from J, the gap between germline ends came to 17 bases. CDR1 LNHDA and CDR2 SQIVND come from the germline V gene (reference sequence). The CDR3 spans 15 residues. This CDR3 reads CASHSGFSYTGELFF. The CDR3 bases are TGTGCCAGCCACTCGGGTTTCTCATACACCGGGGAGCTGTTTTTT.